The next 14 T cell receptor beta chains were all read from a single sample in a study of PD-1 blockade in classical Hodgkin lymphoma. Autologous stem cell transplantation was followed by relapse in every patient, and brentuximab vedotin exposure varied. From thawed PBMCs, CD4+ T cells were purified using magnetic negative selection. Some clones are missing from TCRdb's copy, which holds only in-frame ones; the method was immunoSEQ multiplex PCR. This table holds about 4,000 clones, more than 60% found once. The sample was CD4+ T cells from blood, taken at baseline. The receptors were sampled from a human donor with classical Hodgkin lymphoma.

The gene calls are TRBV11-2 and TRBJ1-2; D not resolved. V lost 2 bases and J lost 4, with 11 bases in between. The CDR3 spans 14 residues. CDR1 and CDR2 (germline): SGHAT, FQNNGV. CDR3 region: CASSLSYSVYGYTF. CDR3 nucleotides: TGTGCCAGCAGCTTATCGTACTCCGTCTATGGCTACACCTTC.

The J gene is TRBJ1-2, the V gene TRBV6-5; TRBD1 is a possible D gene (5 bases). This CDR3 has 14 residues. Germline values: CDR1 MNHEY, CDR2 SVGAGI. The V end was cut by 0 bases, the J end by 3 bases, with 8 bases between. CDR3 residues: CASSYSGGDYGYTF. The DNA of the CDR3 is TGTGCCAGCAGTTACTCGGGAGGGGACTATGGCTACACCTTC.

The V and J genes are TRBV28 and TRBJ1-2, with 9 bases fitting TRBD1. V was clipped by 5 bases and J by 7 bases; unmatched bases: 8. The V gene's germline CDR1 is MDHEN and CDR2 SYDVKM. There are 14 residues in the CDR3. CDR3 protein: CASSTGQGTFGYTF. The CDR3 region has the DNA TGTGCCAGCAGTACAGGACAGGGGACCTTTGGCTACACCTTC.

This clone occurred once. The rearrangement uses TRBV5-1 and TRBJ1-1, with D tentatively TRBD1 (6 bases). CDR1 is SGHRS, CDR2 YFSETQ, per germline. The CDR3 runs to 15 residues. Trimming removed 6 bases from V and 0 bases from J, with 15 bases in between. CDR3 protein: CASKVIDRMNTEAFF. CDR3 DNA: TGCGCCAGCAAAGTAATTGACAGGATGAACACTGAAGCTTTCTTT. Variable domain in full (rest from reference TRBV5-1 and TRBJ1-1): KAGVTQTPRYLIKTRGQQVTLSCSPISGHRSVSWYQQTPGQGLQFLFEYFSETQRNKGNFPGRFSGRQFSNSRSEMNVSTLELGDSALYLCASKVIDRMNTEAFFGQGTRLTVV.

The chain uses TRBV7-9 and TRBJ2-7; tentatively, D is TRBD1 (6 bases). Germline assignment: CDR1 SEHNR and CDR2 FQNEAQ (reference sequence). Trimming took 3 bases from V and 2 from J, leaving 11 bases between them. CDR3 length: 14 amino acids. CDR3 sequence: CASSFGQPAYEQYV. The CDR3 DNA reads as TGTGCCAGCAGCTTTGGACAGCCAGCCTACGAGCAGTACGTC.

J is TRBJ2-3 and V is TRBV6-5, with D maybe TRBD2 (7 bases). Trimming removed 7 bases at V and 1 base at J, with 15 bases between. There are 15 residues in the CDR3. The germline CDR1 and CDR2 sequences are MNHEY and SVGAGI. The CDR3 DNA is TGTGCCAGCAACCGCGGGGGCCGGGGCACAGATACGCAGTATTTT. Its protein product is CASNRGGRGTDTQYF.

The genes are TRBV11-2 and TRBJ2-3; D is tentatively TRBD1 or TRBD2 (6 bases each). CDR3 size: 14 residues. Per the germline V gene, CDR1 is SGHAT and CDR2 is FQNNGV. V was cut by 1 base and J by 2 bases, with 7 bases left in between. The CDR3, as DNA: TGTGCCAGCAGCTTAGGGGGGGCCACAGATACGCAGTATTTT. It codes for CASSLGGATDTQYF.

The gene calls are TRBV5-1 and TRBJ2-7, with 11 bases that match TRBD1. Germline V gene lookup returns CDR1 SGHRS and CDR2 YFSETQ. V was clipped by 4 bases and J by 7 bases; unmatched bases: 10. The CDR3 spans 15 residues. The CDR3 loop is CASSGSGQGANEQYF. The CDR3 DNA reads TGCGCCAGCAGCGGCAGTGGACAGGGGGCTAATGAGCAGTACTTC.

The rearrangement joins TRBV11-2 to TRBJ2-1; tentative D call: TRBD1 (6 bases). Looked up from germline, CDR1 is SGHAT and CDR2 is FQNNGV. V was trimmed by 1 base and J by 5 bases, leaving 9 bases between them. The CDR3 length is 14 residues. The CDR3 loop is CASSLATGNNEQFF. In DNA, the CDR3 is TGTGCCAGCAGCTTAGCGACAGGAAACAATGAGCAGTTCTTC.

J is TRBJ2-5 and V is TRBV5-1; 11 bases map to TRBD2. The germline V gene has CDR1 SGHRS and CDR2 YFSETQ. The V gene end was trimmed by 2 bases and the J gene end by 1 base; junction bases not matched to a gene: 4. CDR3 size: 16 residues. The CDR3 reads CASSLTSGGTQETQYF. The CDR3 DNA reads TGCGCCAGCAGCTTAACTAGCGGGGGTACCCAAGAGACCCAGTACTTC. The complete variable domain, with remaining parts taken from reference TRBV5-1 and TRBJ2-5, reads KAGVTQTPRYLIKTRGQQVTLSCSPISGHRSVSWYQQTPGQGLQFLFEYFSETQRNKGNFPGRFSGRQFSNSRSEMNVSTLELGDSALYLCASSLTSGGTQETQYFGPGTRLLVL.

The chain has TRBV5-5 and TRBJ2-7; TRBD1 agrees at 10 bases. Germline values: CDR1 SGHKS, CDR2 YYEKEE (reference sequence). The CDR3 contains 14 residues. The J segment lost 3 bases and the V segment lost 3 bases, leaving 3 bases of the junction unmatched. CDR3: CASSSTGGLYEQYV. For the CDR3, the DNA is TGTGCCAGCAGCTCGACAGGGGGCCTCTACGAGCAGTACGTC.

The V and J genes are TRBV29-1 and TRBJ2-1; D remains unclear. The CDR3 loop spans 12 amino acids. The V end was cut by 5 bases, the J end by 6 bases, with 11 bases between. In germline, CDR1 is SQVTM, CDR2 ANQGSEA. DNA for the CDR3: TGCAGCGTTCCGCCGACTTCCAATGAGCAGTTCTTC. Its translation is CSVPPTSNEQFF.

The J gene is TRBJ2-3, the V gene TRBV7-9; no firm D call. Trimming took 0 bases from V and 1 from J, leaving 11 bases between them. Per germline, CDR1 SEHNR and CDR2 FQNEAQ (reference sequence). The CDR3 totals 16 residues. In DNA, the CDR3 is TGTGCCAGCAGCTTAGCCGTGGGCCCGGGCACAGATACGCAGTATTTT. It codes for CASSLAVGPGTDTQYF. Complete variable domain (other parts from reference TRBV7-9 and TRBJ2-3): DTGVSQNPRHKITKRGQNVTFRCDPISEHNRLYWYRQTLGQGPEFLTYFQNEAQLEKSRLLSDRFSAERPKGSFSTLEIQRTEQGDSAMYLCASSLAVGPGTDTQYFGPGTRLTVL.

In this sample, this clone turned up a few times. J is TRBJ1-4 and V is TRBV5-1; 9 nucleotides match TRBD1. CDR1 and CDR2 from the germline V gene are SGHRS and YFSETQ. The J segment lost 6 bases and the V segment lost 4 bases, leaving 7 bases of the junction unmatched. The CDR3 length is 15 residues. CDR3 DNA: TGCGCCAGCAGCCTTGGGACAGGGCGAGATGAAAAACTGTTTTTT. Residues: CASSLGTGRDEKLFF.